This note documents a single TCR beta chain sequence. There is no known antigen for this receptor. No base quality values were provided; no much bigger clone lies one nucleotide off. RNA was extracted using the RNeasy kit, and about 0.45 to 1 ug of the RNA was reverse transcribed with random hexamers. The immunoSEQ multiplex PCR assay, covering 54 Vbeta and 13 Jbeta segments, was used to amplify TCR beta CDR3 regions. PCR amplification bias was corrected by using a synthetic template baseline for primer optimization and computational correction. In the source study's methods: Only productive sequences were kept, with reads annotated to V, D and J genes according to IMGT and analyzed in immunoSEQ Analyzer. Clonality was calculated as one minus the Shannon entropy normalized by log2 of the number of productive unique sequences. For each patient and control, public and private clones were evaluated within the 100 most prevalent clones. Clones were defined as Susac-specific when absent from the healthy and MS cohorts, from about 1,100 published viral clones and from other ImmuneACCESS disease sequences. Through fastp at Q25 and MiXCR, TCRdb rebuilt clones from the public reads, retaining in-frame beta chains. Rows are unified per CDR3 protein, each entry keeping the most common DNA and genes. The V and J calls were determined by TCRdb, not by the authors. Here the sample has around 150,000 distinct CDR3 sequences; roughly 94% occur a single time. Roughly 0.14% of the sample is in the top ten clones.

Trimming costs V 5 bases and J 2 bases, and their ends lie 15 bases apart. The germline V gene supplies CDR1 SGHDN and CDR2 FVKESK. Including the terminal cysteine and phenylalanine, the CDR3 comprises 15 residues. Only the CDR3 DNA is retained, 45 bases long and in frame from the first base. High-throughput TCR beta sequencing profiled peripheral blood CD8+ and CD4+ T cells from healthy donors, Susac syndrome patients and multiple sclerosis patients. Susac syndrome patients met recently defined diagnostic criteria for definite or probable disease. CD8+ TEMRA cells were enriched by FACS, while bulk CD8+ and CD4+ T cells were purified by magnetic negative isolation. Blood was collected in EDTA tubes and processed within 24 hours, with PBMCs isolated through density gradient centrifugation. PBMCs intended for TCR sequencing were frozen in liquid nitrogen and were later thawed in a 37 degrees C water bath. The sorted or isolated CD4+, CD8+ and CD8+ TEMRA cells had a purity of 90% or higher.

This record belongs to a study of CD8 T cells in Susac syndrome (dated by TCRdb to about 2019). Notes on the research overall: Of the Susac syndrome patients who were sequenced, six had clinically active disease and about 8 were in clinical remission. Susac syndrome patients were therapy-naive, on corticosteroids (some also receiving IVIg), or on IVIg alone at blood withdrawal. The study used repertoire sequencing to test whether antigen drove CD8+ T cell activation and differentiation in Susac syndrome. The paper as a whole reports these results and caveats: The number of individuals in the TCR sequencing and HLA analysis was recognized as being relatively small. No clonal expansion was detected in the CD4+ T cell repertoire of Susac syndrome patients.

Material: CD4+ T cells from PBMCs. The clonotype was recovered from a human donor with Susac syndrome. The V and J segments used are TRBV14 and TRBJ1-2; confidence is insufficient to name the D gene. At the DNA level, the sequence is TGTGCCAGCAGCGACGGGTCGTTAGGAAACTATGGCTACACCTTC. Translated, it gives CASSDGSLGNYGYTF.